A single sample is the source of the 17 T cell receptor beta chains below, sequenced in a study of T cells after yellow fever vaccination (dated by TCRdb to the late 2010s). The library relied on 5' RACE. This sample was sequenced with an Illumina HiSeq 2500. TCRdb reanalyzed the raw reads on its own, using fastp at Q25 for trimming and MiXCR for clone calling, and kept in-frame beta chains. All rows with the same CDR3 protein become a single entry with the most common DNA and genes. Here the sample has tens of thousands of distinct CDR3 sequences; roughly 7.4% occur a single time. The top ten clonotypes cover 41% of the sample. Taken with the paper, the label for treatment or condition translates to: live attenuated yellow fever vaccine strain. The sample was CD8+ T cells sorted from PBMCs, taken on the day of the yellow fever booster vaccination. The origin of the receptors is a young man who received the YFV17D yellow fever vaccine.

In its sample, this clonotype was seen a few times. The CDR3 sequence: CASSFRLAGGPTTYEQYF. In DNA, the CDR3 is TGTGCCAGCAGCTTCCGGCTAGCGGGAGGCCCCACCACCTACGAGCAGTACTTC. The gene calls are TRBV11-2 and TRBJ2-7; TRBD2 aligns across 11 bases. The CDR3 runs to 18 residues. Germline trimming cut 3 bases from V and 2 bases from J; bases unmatched to any gene: 12. Germline V gene lookup returns CDR1 SGHAT and CDR2 FQNNGV.

This clonotype was detected only a few times. This sequence joins TRBV7-8 and TRBJ2-7; TRBD2 matches at 8 bases. The V gene end was trimmed by 4 bases and the J gene end by 0 bases; junction bases not matched to a gene: 8. The length of the CDR3 is 16 residues. The V gene's germline CDR1 is SGHVS and CDR2 FQNEAQ. The CDR3 spells CASSSQASGSSYEQYF. DNA of the CDR3: TGTGCCAGCAGCTCCCAAGCGAGCGGGAGCTCCTACGAGCAGTACTTC.

This clonotype showed up just a few times. The chain's CDR3 is CASSAQQGIHSGANVLTF. CDR3 bases: TGTGCCAGCAGCGCTCAACAGGGCATCCACTCTGGGGCCAACGTCCTGACTTTC. The chain employs TRBV9 and TRBJ2-6; a weak D match, TRBD1 (6 bases). The CDR3 totals 18 residues. Germline CDR1 and CDR2: SGDLS and YYNGEE. The ends were cut back, 3 bases at V and 0 bases at J, with 16 bases in the middle.

This clonotype was detected only a few times. The genes are TRBV7-2 and TRBJ2-7; tentatively, D is TRBD2 (6 bases). CDR3 length: 17 amino acids. Germline V gene sequence: CDR1 SGHTA, CDR2 FQGNSA. Trimming removed 1 base from V and 3 bases from J, with 19 bases in between. The CDR3 coding sequence is TGTGCCAGCAGCTTAGGCGGGGATCGGGAGTTTTTCTACGAGCAGTACTTC. Translation: CASSLGGDREFFYEQYF.

The chain employs TRBV20-1 and TRBJ1-5; D unclear. V was clipped by 7 bases and J by 0 bases, with 16 bases between them. The length of the CDR3 is 15 residues. Per the germline V gene, CDR1 is DFQATT and CDR2 is SNEGSKA (reference sequence). The CDR3 protein is CSGNQGLYSNQPQHF. The DNA for the CDR3 is TGCAGTGGGAATCAAGGGCTTTATAGCAATCAGCCCCAGCATTTT.

This clonotype showed up many times. This rearrangement joins TRBV28 to TRBJ2-3; D remains unclear. The CDR3 has 15 residues. Germline CDR1 MDHEN, CDR2 SYDVKM. Trimming left V 8 bases short and J 4 bases short, with 19 bases between. The DNA for the CDR3 is TGTGCCAGCTCCCCCTTGGGCGGCCCCGCAGATACGCAGTATTTT. The encoded protein is CASSPLGGPADTQYF.

The rearrangement joins TRBV14 to TRBJ2-1; D not resolved. The CDR3 length is 14 residues. Germline assignment: CDR1 SGHDN and CDR2 FVKESK. V lost 0 bases and J 8 bases, leaving 11 bases between the germline ends. Here the CDR3 DNA reads TGTGCCAGCAGCCAAGAGGAGTCATACTATGAGCAGTTCTTC. Its translation is CASSQEESYYEQFF.

This clonotype was detected ten times or more. V and J are TRBV12-3 or TRBV12-4 and TRBJ2-3; 10 nucleotides align to TRBD2. J gave up 5 bases and V 1 base, and 0 bases lay outside the gene matches. This CDR3 has 14 amino acids. The CDR3 DNA is TGTGCCAGCAGTTTAGTAGCGGGAGGAGATACGCAGTATTTT. Its protein is CASSLVAGGDTQYF.

This clonotype was counted only a few times. This chain uses TRBV20-1 with TRBJ2-1, with TRBD2 identical over 8 bases. The ends lost 6 bases at V and 8 bases at J; junction bases unmatched: 6. The CDR3 runs to 12 residues. CDR1 DFQATT and CDR2 SNEGSKA come from the germline V gene (reference sequence). The CDR3 spells CSARPGGDEQFF. Here the CDR3 DNA reads TGCAGTGCCCGGCCCGGGGGGGATGAGCAGTTCTTC.

This clonotype was seen a few times. This chain joins TRBV30 and TRBJ2-1; no definite D call. The germline gives CDR1 GTSNPN, CDR2 SVGIG (reference sequence). V gave up 0 bases and J gave up 5 bases, with 8 bases separating them. There are 13 residues in the CDR3. CDR3 DNA sequence: TGTGCCTGGAGTGTAATCCAAAACAATGAGCAGTTCTTC. Amino acids: CAWSVIQNNEQFF. The full variable domain, in which reference TRBV30 and TRBJ2-1 provide the parts outside the CDR3, is SQTIHQWPATLVQPVGSPLSLECTVEGTSNPNLYWYRQAAGRGLQLLFYSVGIGQISSEVPQNLSASRPQDRQFILSSKKLLLSDSGFYLCAWSVIQNNEQFFGPGTRLTVL.

This clonotype was counted between two and nine times. V and J are TRBV7-9 and TRBJ2-7; TRBD2 might be the D (6 bases). V shed 5 bases and J shed 0 bases, with 17 bases lying between them. The CDR3 spans 16 residues. Per the germline V gene, CDR1 is SEHNR and CDR2 is FQNEAQ (reference sequence). CDR3 DNA: TGTGCCAGCAGCCCTGGACCGGGAGAGAACTCCTACGAGCAGTACTTC. Protein product: CASSPGPGENSYEQYF.

Here the CDR3 reads CASSLSPAVAVTYEQYF. The CDR3 DNA follows: TGTGCCAGCAGCTTAAGCCCCGCAGTCGCGGTTACCTACGAGCAGTACTTC. The genes are TRBV7-2 and TRBJ2-7, with D unresolved. Germline loops: CDR1 SGHTA, CDR2 FQGNSA. The CDR3 spans 17 residues. The germline V and J ends were trimmed by 2 bases and 2 bases, with 19 bases remaining between them.

Note on this clonotype: A read error may be the cause here, since a much bigger clone is one base away. The chain joins TRBV3-1 to TRBJ2-1; TRBD1 matches 10 bases. Trimming cost V 5 bases and J 4 bases; bases outside gene matches: 17. The CDR3 totals 19 residues. Germline CDR1 LGHDT, CDR2 YNNKEL (reference sequence). CDR3 sequence (DNA): TGTGCCAGCAGCGTCCGACAGGGGGCGCTTGACTGGATGTACAATGAGCAGTTCTTC. Its translation is CASSVRQGALDWMYNEQFF.

The V call is TRBV20-1, the J call TRBJ2-1; a weak D match, TRBD2 (6 bases). This CDR3 is built from 15 residues. Deletions cut 4 bases from V and 0 bases from J, with 13 bases between. Germline CDR1 DFQATT, CDR2 SNEGSKA (reference sequence). The CDR3 here is CSATLTSSSYNEQFF. The CDR3 DNA follows: TGCAGTGCTACCCTGACTAGTTCCTCCTACAATGAGCAGTTCTTC.

Notes on this clonotype: A junction end diverges from the germline sequence, so it may reflect a read error. The chain has TRBV4-1 and TRBJ1-5; no clear D gene. CDR1 MGHRA and CDR2 YSYEKL come from the germline V gene. The CDR3 is 15 residues long. CDR3 protein: CAISPGLLCYQPQHF. The CDR3 nucleotides read TGTGCCATCAGCCCCGGGCTCCTCTGCTATCAGCCCCAGCATTTT.

This clonotype was recorded only once. The chain carries TRBV7-8 and TRBJ2-1; D tentatively reads TRBD1 or TRBD2 (6 bases each). Trimming took 4 bases from V and 6 from J, leaving 16 bases between them. The CDR3 has 15 amino acids. CDR1 is SGHVS and CDR2 is FQNEAQ in the germline V gene. The DNA for the CDR3 is TGTGCCAGCAGCTCCGGAGGGGGGATGGTCAATGAGCAGTTCTTC. Translating gives CASSSGGGMVNEQFF.

This clonotype was detected only a few times. The rearrangement uses TRBV28 and TRBJ2-1; D is tentatively TRBD1 or TRBD2 (5 bases each). V dropped 5 bases and J dropped 3 bases, with 11 bases sitting between them. The CDR3 covers 14 residues. CDR1 is MDHEN and CDR2 is SYDVKM in the germline V gene. For the CDR3, the DNA is TGTGCCAGCAGTGGGGGACCAGACTACAATGAGCAGTTCTTC. Protein: CASSGGPDYNEQFF.